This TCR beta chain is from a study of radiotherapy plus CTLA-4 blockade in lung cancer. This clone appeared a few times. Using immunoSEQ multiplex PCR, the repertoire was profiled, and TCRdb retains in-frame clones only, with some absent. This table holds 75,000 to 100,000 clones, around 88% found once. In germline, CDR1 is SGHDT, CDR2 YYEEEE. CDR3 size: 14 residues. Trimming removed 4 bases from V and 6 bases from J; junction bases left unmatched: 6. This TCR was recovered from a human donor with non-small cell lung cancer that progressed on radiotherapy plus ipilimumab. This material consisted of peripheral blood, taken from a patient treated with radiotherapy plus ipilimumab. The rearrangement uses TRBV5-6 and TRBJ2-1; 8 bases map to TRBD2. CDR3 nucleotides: TGTGCCAGCAGCAAAGCGGGAGCAGGCAATGAGCAGTTCTTC. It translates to CASSKAGAGNEQFF.